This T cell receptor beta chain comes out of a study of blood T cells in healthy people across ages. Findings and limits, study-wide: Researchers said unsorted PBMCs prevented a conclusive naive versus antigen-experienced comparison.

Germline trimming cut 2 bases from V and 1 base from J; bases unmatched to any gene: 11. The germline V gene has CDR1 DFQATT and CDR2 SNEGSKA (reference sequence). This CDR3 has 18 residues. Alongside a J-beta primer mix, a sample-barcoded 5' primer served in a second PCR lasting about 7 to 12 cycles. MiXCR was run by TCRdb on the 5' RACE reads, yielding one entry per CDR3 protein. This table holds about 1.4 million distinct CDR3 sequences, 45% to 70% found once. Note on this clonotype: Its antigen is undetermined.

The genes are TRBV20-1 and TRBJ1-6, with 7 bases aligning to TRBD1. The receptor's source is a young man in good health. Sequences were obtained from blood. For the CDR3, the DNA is TGCAGTGCTAGACTGACAGGGCGTGGGGGGTCCTATAATTCACCCCTCCACTTT. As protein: CSARLTGRGGSYNSPLHF.